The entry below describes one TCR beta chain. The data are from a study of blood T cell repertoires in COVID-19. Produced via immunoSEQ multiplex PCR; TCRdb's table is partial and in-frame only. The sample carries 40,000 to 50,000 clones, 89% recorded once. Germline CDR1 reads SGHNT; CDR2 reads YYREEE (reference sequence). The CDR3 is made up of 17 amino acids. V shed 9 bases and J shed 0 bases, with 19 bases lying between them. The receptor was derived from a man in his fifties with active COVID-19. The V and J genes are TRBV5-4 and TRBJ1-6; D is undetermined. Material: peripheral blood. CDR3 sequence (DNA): TGTGCCACCACTTCCTTTGGGGAGAGCTCCTATAATTCACCCCTCCACTTT. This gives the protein CATTSFGESSYNSPLHF.